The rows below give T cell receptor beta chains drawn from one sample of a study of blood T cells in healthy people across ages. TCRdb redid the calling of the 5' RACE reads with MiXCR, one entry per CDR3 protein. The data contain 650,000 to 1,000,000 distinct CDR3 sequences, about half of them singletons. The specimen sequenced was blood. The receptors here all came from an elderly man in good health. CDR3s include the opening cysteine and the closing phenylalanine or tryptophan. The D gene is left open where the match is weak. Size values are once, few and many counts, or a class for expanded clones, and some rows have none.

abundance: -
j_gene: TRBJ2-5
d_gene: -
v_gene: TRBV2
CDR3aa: CASSTREETQYF
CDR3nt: TGTGCCAGCAGTACACGGGAAGAGACCCAGTACTTC

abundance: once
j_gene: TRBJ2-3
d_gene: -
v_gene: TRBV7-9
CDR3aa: CASSLWAGKTDTQYF
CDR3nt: TGTGCCAGCAGCTTATGGGCCGGGAAGACAGATACGCAGTATTTT

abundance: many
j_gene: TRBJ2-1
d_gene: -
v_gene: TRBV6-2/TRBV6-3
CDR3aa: CASTEVSRWNEQFF
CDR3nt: TGTGCCAGCACCGAGGTCTCCCGTTGGAATGAGCAGTTCTTC

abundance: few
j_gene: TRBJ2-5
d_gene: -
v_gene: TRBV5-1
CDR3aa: CASSLALGSGEETQYF
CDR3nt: TGCGCCAGCAGCTTGGCCTTAGGGTCAGGGGAGGAGACCCAGTACTTC

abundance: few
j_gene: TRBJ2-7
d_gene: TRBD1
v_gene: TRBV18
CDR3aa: CASSLSPGQGTSSYEQYF
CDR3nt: TGTGCCAGCTCACTAAGTCCGGGACAGGGGACCAGCTCCTACGAGCAGTACTTC

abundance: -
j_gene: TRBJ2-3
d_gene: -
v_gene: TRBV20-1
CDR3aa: CSARGDTQYF
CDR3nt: TGCAGTGCTAGGGGCGATACGCAGTATTTT

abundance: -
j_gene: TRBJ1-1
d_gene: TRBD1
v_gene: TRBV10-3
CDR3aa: CATRTGRTEAFF
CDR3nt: TGTGCCACCAGGACAGGTCGCACTGAAGCTTTCTTT

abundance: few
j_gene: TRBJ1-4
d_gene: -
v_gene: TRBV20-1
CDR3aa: CSAPQGNEKLFF
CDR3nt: TGCAGTGCCCCTCAGGGGAATGAAAAACTGTTTTTT

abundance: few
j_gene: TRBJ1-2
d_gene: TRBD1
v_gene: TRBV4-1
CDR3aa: CASSQEVRDRGRGYTF
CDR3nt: TGCGCCAGCAGCCAAGAAGTTCGGGACAGGGGACGGGGCTACACCTTC

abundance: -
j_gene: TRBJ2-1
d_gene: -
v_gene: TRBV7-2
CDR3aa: CASSRDLDNEQFF
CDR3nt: TGTGCCAGCAGCCGTGACCTCGACAATGAGCAGTTCTTC

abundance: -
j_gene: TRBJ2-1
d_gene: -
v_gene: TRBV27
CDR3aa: CASSIGSLGNEQFF
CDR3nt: TGTGCCAGCAGTATCGGGAGCCTCGGGAATGAGCAGTTCTTC

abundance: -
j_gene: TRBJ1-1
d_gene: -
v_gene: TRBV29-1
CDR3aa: CSVLLGGTEAFF
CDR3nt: TGCAGCGTCTTACTAGGGGGCACTGAAGCTTTCTTT

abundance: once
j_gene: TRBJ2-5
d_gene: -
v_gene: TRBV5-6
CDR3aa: CASRLRSAGGTQYF
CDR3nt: TGTGCCAGCAGATTACGATCGGCAGGAGGGACCCAGTACTTC

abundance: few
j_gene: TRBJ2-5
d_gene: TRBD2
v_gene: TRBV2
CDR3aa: CASSPAGLRLVQQYF
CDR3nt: TGTGCCAGCAGTCCAGCGGGACTCCGGTTGGTGCAGCAGTACTTC

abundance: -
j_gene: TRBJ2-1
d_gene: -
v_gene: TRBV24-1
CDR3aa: CATTAGTSDYNERFF
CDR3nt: TGTGCCACCACAGCCGGGACAAGTGATTACAATGAGCGGTTCTTC

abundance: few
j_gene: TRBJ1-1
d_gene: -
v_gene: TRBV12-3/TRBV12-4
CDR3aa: CASSFGEMNTEAFF
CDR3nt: TGTGCCAGCAGTTTTGGGGAGATGAACACTGAAGCTTTCTTT

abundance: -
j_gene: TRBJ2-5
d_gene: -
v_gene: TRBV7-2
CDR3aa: CASSLAALPRETQYF
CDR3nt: TGTGCCAGCAGCTTAGCGGCCTTGCCCCGGGAGACCCAGTACTTC

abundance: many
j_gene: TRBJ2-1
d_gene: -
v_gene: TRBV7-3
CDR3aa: CASSSFGDSQYNEQFF
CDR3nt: TGTGCCAGCAGCTCCTTTGGAGATTCGCAATACAATGAGCAGTTCTTC

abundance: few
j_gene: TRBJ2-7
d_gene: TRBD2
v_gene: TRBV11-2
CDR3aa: CASSSQGLARYEQYF
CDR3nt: TGTGCCAGCAGCAGCCAGGGACTAGCGCGGTACGAGCAGTACTTC

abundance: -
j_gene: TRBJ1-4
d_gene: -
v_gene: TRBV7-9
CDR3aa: CASSGRQELNEKLFF
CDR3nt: TGTGCCAGCAGCGGAAGACAGGAACTTAATGAAAAACTGTTTTTT

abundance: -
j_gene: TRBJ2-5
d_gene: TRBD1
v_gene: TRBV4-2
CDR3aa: CASSQEQGAKTQYF
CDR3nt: TGTGCCAGCAGCCAAGAACAGGGGGCAAAGACCCAGTACTTC

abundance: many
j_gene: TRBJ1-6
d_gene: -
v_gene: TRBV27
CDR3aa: CASSLTGTASSYNSPLHF
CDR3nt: TGTGCCAGCAGTCTTACCGGGACCGCAAGCTCCTATAATTCACCCCTCCACTTT

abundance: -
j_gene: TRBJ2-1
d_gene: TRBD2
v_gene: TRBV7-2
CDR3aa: CASSLAGGGTRVNEQFF
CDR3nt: TGTGCCAGCAGCTTAGCGGGTGGCGGGACTAGAGTCAATGAGCAGTTCTTC

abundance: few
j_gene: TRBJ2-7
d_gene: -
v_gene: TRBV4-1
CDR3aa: CASSQDPYTEQYF
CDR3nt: TGCGCCAGCAGCCAAGACCCCTATACGGAGCAGTACTTC

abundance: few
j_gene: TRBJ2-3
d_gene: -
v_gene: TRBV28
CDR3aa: CASSSPGTAGTQYF
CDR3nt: TGTGCCAGCAGTTCGCCCGGGACCGCGGGTACGCAGTATTTT

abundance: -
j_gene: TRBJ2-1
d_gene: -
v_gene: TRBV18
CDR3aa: CASSSKGPHGGEQFF
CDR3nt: TGTGCCAGCTCTTCAAAGGGGCCCCATGGGGGTGAGCAGTTCTTC

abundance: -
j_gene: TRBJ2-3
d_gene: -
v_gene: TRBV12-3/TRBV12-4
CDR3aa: CASRRTGGNTDTQYF
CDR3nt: TGTGCCAGCAGACGGACAGGAGGGAACACAGATACGCAGTATTTT

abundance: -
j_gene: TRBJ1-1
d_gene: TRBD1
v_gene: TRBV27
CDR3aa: CASSPGGGDTEAFF
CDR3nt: TGTGCCAGCAGTCCAGGGGGCGGCGACACTGAAGCTTTCTTT

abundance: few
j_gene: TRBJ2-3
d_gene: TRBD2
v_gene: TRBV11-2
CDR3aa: CASSLALAGGPSDTQYF
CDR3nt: TGTGCCAGCAGCTTAGCCCTAGCGGGAGGGCCCTCAGATACGCAGTATTTT

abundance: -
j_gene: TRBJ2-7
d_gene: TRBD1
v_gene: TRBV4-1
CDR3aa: CASSQGKTGDEQYF
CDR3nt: TGCGCCAGCAGCCAAGGGAAAACAGGGGACGAGCAGTACTTC

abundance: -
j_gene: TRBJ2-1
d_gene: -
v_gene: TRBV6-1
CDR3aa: CASSREWYKEQFF
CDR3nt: TGTGCCAGCAGTCGTGAATGGTACAAGGAGCAGTTCTTC

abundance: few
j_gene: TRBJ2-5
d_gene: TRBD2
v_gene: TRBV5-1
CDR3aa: CASSSSGGLGETQYF
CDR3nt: TGCGCCAGCAGCTCGTCGGGAGGCCTCGGGGAGACCCAGTACTTC

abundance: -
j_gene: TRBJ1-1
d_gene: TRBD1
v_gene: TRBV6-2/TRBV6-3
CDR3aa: CASSYDTTGQMNTEAFF
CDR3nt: TGTGCCAGCAGTTACGATACGACAGGGCAGATGAACACTGAAGCTTTCTTT

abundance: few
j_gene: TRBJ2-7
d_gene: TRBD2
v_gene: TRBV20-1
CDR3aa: CSARDSGLALYEQYF
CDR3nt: TGCAGTGCTAGAGATTCGGGACTAGCATTATACGAGCAGTACTTC

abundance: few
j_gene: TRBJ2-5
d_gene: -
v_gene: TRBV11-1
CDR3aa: CASSVGLARETQYF
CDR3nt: TGTGCCAGCAGCGTAGGGCTAGCTCGAGAGACCCAGTACTTC

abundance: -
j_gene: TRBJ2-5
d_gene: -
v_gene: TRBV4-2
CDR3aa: CASSQDDGGGGNEQYF
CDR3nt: TGTGCCAGCAGCCAAGATGATGGAGGGGGCGGCAATGAGCAGTACTTC

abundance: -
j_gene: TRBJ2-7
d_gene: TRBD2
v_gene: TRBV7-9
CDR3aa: CASSPDGTRDYEQYF
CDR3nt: TGTGCCAGCAGCCCAGACGGGACTAGAGACTACGAGCAGTACTTC

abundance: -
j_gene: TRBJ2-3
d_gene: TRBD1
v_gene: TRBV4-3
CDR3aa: CASSQDEETGGSADTQYF
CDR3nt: TGCGCCAGCAGCCAAGATGAGGAGACAGGGGGTTCGGCAGATACGCAGTATTTT

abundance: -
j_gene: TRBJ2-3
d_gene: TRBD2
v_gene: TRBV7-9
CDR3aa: CASSDSGIGADTQYF
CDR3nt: TGTGCCAGCAGCGATAGCGGGATTGGTGCAGATACGCAGTATTTT

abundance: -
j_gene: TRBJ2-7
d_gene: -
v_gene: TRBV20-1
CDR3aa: CSARVDNYEQYF
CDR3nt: TGCAGTGCTAGAGTTGATAACTACGAGCAGTACTTC

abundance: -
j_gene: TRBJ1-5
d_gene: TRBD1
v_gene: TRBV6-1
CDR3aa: CASRQGDQPQHF
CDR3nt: TGTGCCAGCAGACAGGGGGATCAGCCCCAGCATTTT

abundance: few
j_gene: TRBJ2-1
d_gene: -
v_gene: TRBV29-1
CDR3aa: CSVGRNEQFF
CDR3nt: TGCAGCGTTGGGCGCAATGAGCAGTTCTTC

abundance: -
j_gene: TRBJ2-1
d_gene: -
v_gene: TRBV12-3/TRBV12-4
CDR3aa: CASSLDRGSGEQFF
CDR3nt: TGTGCCAGCAGCCTGGATCGGGGAAGTGGCGAGCAGTTCTTC

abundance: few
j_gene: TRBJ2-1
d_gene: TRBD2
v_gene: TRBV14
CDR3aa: CASSQDGTSGLVNEQFF
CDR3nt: TGTGCCAGCAGCCAAGACGGGACTAGCGGGCTGGTCAATGAGCAGTTCTTC

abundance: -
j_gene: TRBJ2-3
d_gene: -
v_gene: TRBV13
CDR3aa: CSSGSGTDTQYF
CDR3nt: TGCTCGTCGGGGAGCGGCACAGATACGCAGTATTTT

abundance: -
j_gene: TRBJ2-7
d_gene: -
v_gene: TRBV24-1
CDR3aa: CATRAGHTYEQYF
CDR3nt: TGTGCCACCAGGGCGGGACACACCTACGAGCAGTACTTC

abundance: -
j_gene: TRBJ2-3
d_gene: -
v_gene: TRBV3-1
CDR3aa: CASSQDEEKYF
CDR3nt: TGTGCCAGCAGCCAAGACGAAGAGAAGTATTTT

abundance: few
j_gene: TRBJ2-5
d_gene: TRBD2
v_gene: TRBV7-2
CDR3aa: CASSLGAPSSGQETQYF
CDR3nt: TGTGCCAGCAGCTTAGGGGCCCCTTCTAGCGGACAAGAGACCCAGTACTTC

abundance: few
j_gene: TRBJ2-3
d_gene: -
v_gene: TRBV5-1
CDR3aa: CASSGRTDSTDTQYF
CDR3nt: TGCGCCAGCAGCGGTCGGACGGATAGCACAGATACGCAGTATTTT

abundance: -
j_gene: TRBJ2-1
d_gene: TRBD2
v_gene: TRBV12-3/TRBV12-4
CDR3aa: CASRLAGGPSNEQFF
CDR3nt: TGTGCCAGCAGGCTAGCGGGAGGGCCCTCTAATGAGCAGTTCTTC